This TCR beta chain was found in a study of monozygotic twins with inflammatory bowel disease. Whole-study results and caveats: With others, IBD patients shared fewer clonotypes than healthy twins did, especially with disease activity. The data offered no way to tell different T cell subtypes apart.

Note on this clonotype: Its antigen is not known.

There were around 3.5 ug of total RNA used for each TCR library. The template-switching step introduced UMIs that carried a 6-nucleotide sample barcode. TCRdb derives one entry per CDR3 protein from the 5' RACE reads, leaving out DNA. The sample holds about 210,000 distinct CDR3 sequences. The CDR3 spans 15 residues. The V gene's germline CDR1 is SGHTA and CDR2 FQGNSA. The chain combines TRBV7-2 with TRBJ1-3; the TRBD1 assignment by TCRdb is unverifiable without DNA. The sample taken for sequencing was blood. The TCR sequence derives from a human donor with ulcerative colitis or Crohn's disease, or a healthy co-twin of an affected twin (not recorded which). The CDR3 loop is CASSYDSGSGNTIYF.